This T cell receptor (beta chain) was sequenced during a study of response to subunit inactivated influenza vaccine. TCRdb re-analysed the RT-PCR reads in MiXCR, keeping a single row per CDR3 protein. This table has about 570,000 distinct CDR3 sequences, about 12% appearing once. The CDR3 consists of 14 residues. Deletions cut 0 bases from V and 2 bases from J, with 7 bases between. The germline CDR1 and CDR2 sequences are SGHTA and FQGNSA. As regards this clonotype: Its antigen is not known.

Findings and limits, study-wide: Each seasonal flu vaccination may recruit only limited new T cells, authors suggested.

The sequencing used PBMCs from blood, collected on the day of vaccination. The chain couples TRBV7-2 to TRBJ2-5, with unresolved D. The TCR was taken from a man aged 45 to 65 who received an inactivated influenza vaccine. CDR3 amino acids: CASSLAFGQETQYF. Here the CDR3 DNA reads TGTGCCAGCAGCTTAGCATTCGGACAAGAGACCCAGTACTTC.